Reported below is one TCR beta chain. This specimen belongs to a study of T cell changes during pregnancy in multiple sclerosis. Sequencing was performed with immunoSEQ multiplex PCR; in TCRdb, only in-frame clones are kept and a portion is missing. This table has about 120,000 clones, 80% to 95% appearing once. The CDR3 is made up of 12 amino acids. Germline CDR1 SGHTA, CDR2 FQGNSA. J was trimmed by 6 bases and V by 8 bases; bases with no gene match: 4. The sequence was obtained from a female donor with multiple sclerosis, enrolled in a pregnancy study. The chain uses TRBV7-2 and TRBJ2-1, with 7 bases that match TRBD2. Sequences were derived from peripheral blood, sampled in the third trimester of pregnancy. CDR3 coding DNA: TGTGCCAGCGCCAGCGGGGTCAATGAGCAGTTCTTC. As protein: CASASGVNEQFF.